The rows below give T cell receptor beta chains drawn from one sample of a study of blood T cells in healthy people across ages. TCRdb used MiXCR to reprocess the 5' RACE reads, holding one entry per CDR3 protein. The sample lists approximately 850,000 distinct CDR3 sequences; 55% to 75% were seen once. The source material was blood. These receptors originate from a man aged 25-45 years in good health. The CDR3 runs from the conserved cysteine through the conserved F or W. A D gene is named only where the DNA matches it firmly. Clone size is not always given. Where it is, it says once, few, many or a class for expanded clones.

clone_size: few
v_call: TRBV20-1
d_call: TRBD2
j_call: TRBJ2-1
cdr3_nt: TGCAGTGCCAATGACTGGGCTAGCGGGAGTAGGACCTACAATGAGCAGTTCTTC
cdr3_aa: CSANDWASGSRTYNEQFF

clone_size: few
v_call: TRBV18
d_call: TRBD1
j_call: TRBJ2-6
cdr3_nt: TGTGCCAGCTCATTCCTTGGACGGGACAGGGGGTTTTCTGGGGCCAACGTCCTGACTTTC
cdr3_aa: CASSFLGRDRGFSGANVLTF

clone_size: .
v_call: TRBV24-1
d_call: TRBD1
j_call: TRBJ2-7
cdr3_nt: TGTGCCACCAGTCAACCGGGACAGGGGACGGACGAGCAGTACTTC
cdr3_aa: CATSQPGQGTDEQYF

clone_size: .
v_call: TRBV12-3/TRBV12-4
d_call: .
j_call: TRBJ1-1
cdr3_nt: TGTGCCAGCAGTTCCGGAGGGGGACGGGTGAACACTGAAGCTTTCTTT
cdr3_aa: CASSSGGGRVNTEAFF

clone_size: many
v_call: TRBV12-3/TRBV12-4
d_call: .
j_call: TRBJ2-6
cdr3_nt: TGTGCCAGCAGTTTTGGGGCCAACGTCCTGACTTTC
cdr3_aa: CASSFGANVLTF

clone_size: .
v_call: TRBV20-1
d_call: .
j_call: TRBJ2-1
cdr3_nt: TGCAGTGCTAGCCCTAGCTCCAATGAGCAGTTCTTC
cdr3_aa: CSASPSSNEQFF

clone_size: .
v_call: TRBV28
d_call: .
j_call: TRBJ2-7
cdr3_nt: TGTGCCAGCAGGGGGACATACCCTTACGAGCAGTACTTC
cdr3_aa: CASRGTYPYEQYF

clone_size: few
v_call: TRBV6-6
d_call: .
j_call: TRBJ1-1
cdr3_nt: TGTGCCAGCGGGGGACCCGGGGGGACTGAAGCTTTCTTT
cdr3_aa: CASGGPGGTEAFF

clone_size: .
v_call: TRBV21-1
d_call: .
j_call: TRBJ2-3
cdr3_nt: TGTGCCAGAGGACCTCTCGCTAGCACAGATACGCAGTATTTT
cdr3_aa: CARGPLASTDTQYF

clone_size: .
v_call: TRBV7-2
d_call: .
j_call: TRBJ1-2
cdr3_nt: TGTGCCAGCAGCAGAAGAGGACAGACAATTAACTATGGCTACACCTTC
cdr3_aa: CASSRRGQTINYGYTF

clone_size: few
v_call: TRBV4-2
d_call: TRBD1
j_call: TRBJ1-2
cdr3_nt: TGTGCCAGCAGCCAATCCACAGGGGCCTATGGCTACACCTTC
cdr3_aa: CASSQSTGAYGYTF

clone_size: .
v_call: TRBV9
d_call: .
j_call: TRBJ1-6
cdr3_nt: TGTGCCAGCAGCAGGGACGGATCTAATTCACCCCTCCACTTT
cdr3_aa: CASSRDGSNSPLHF

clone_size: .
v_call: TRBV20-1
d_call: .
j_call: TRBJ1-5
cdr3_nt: TGCAGTGCTAGAGATCCCGGGACGAGTCAGCCCCAGCATTTT
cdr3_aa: CSARDPGTSQPQHF

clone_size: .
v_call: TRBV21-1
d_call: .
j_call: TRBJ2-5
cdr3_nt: TGTGCCAGCAGCCGATGCCACAGGGAAGAGACCCAGTACTTC
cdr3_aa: CASSRCHREETQYF

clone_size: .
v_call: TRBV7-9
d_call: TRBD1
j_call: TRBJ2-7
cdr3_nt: TGTGCCAGCAGCGCCCGGGACAGTGAATTCTACGAGCAGTACTTC
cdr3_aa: CASSARDSEFYEQYF

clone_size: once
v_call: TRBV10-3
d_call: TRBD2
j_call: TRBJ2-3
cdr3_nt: TGTGCCATCAGTGAGTCGACTAGCAATACGCAGTATTTT
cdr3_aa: CAISESTSNTQYF

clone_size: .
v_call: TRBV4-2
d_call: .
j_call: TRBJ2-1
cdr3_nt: TGTGCCAGCAGCCAAGAAACCTACAATGAGCAGTTCTTC
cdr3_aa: CASSQETYNEQFF

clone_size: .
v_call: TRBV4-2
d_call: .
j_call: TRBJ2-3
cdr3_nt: TGTGCCAGCAGCCAAGGTCTGCATACGCAGTATTTT
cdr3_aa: CASSQGLHTQYF

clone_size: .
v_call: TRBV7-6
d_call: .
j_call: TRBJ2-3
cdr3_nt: TGTGCCAGCAGCTTAGACGGGGGCGGGATTACAGATACGCAGTATTTT
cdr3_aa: CASSLDGGGITDTQYF

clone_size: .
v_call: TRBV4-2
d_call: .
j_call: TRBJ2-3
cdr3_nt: TGTGCCAGCAGCCAAGGTGCTAGCCGGGATACGCAGTATTTT
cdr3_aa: CASSQGASRDTQYF

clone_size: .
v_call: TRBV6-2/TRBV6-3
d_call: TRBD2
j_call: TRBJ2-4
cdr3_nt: TGTGCCAGCAAACGGGACTACCTAGCCAAAAACATTCAGTACTTC
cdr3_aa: CASKRDYLAKNIQYF

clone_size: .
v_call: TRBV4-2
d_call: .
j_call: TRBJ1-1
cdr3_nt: TGTGCCAGCAGCCAGTTAGTGGCAGCTTTTGAAGCTTTCTTT
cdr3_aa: CASSQLVAAFEAFF

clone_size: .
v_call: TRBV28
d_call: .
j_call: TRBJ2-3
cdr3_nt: TGTGCCAGCAGTTTTGTAGCGGCACTGAGAGATACGCAGTATTTT
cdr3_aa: CASSFVAALRDTQYF

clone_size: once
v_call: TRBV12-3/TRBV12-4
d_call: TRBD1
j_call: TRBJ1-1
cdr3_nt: TGTGCCAGCAGCATCCCGGGACAGGACATGAACACTGAAGCTTTCTTT
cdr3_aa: CASSIPGQDMNTEAFF

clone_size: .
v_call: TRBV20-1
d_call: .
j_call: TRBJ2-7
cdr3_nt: TGCAGTGCTAGGGGGCACGCTGCCTACGAGCAGTACTTC
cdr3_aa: CSARGHAAYEQYF

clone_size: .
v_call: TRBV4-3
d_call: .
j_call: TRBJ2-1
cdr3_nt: TGCGCCAGCAGCCATCAGCGGGCAACCTCCTACAATGAGCAGTTCTTC
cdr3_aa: CASSHQRATSYNEQFF

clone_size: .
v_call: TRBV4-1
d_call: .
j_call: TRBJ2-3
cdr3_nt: TGCGCCAGCAGCCAAGTCCCCAATACGCAGTATTTT
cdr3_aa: CASSQVPNTQYF

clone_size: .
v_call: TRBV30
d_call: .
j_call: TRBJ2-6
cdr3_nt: TGTGCCTGGAACCCTTCTGGGGCCAACGTCCTGACTTTC
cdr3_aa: CAWNPSGANVLTF

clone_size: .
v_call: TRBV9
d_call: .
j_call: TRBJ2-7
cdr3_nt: TGTGCCAGCAGCGTAATAGACAGCACCTACGAGCAGTACTTC
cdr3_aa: CASSVIDSTYEQYF

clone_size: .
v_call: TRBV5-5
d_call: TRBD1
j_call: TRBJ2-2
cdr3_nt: TGTGCCAGCAGCCCTACAGGGGCTACCATTCGGACCGGGGAGCTGTTTTTT
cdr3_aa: CASSPTGATIRTGELFF

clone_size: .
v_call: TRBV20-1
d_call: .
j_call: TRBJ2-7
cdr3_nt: TGCAGTGCTAGCCCTATGAGGGGGGTAGCCTACGAGCAGTACTTC
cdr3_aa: CSASPMRGVAYEQYF

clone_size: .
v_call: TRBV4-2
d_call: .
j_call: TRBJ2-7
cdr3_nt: TGTGCCAGCAGCCAAGGGCAAGCGGACGAGCAGTACTTC
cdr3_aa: CASSQGQADEQYF

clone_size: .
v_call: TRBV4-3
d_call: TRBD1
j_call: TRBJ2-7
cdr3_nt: TGCGCCAGCAGCCAAGGGACAGGTTCGGCTTACGAGCAGTACTTC
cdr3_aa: CASSQGTGSAYEQYF

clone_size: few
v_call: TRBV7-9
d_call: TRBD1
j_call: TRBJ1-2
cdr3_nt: TGTGCCAGCAGCGGATGGACAGGGGGAGCTGGCTACACCTTC
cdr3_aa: CASSGWTGGAGYTF

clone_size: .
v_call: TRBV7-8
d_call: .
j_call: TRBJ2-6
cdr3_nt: TGTGCCAGCAGCTCCACTATGGCCGGGGCCAACGTCCTGACTTTC
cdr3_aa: CASSSTMAGANVLTF

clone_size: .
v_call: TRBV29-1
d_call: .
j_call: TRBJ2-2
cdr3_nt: TGCAGCGTTGAAGATGGGAGAATTGGAAACGGGGAGCTGTTTTTT
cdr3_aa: CSVEDGRIGNGELFF

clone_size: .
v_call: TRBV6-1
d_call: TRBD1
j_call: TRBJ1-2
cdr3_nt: TGTGCCAGCAGTGAAGCTGGGGGGACAGCCGACTATGGCTACACCTTC
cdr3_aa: CASSEAGGTADYGYTF

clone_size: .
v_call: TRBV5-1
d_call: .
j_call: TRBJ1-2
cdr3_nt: TGCGCCAGCGCCGAGGGAGGTCGGTATGGCTACACCTTC
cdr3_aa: CASAEGGRYGYTF

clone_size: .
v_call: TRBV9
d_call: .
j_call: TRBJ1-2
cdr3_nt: TGTGCCAGCAGCGTCCCCTACTATGGCTACACCTTC
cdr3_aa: CASSVPYYGYTF

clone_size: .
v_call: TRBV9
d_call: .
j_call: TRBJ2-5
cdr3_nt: TGTGCCGGCAGCGTAGCGCCGACTCGGAGGGAGACCCAGTACTTC
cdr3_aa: CAGSVAPTRRETQYF

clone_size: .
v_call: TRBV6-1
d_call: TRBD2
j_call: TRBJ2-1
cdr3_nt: TGTGCCAGCAAGATACTAGCGGGAGTGGGTAATGAGCAGTTCTTC
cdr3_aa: CASKILAGVGNEQFF

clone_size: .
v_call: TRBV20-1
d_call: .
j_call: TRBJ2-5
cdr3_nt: TGCAGTGCCCCTCGGAGTCAAGAGACCCAGTACTTC
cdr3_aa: CSAPRSQETQYF

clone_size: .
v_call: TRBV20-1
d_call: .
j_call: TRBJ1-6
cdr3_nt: TGCAGTGCTAGCTCCGGGCCGAATTCACCCCTCCACTTT
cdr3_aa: CSASSGPNSPLHF

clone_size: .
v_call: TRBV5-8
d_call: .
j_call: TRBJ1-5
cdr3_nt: TGTGCCAGCTCCGGAGCCGAGAATCAGCCCCAGCATTTT
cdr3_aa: CASSGAENQPQHF

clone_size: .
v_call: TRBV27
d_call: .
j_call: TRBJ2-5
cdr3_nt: TGTGCCAGCAGTGCCTCTCTCCTTGGGTTACGGTCGGAGACCCAGTACTTC
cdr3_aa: CASSASLLGLRSETQYF

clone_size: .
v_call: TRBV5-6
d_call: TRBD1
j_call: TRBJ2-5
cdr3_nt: TGTGCCAGCAGCTTGGTGGCCTTGACAGGGGAAGAGACCCAGTACTTC
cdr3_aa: CASSLVALTGEETQYF

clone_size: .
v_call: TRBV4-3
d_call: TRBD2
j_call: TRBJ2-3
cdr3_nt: TGCGCCAGCAGCCTTCTACCGGGACTAGCGGGCACAGATACGCAGTATTTT
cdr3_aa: CASSLLPGLAGTDTQYF

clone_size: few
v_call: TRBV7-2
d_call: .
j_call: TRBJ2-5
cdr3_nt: TGTGCCAGCAGGGTCGTGGGAGTAACCCAAGAGACCCAGTACTTC
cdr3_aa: CASRVVGVTQETQYF

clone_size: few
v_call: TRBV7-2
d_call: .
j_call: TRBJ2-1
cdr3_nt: TGTGCCAGCAGCTTAGCGGTCCGGGCATTTTACAATGAGCAGTTCTTC
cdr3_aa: CASSLAVRAFYNEQFF

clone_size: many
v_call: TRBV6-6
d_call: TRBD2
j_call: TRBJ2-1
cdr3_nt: TGTGCCAGCAGCCAGAGCGGGGGGGCCTACAATGAGCAGTTCTTC
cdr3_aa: CASSQSGGAYNEQFF

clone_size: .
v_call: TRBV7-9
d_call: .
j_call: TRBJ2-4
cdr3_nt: TGTGCCAGCAGCTTAGGATCTATAGGGAACATTCGGTACTTC
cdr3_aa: CASSLGSIGNIRYF

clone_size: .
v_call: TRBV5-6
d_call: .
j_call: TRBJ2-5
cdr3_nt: TGTGCCAGCAGTTATAATTCGGGTAAAGAGACCCAGTACTTC
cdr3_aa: CASSYNSGKETQYF

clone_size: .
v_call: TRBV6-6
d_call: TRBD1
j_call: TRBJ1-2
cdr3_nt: TGTGCCAGCAGTCCCGGGACAGAGGGGCCCGGCTACACCTTC
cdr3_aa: CASSPGTEGPGYTF